The sample holds a few counts of the clone carrying this T cell receptor (beta chain). This entry is derived from a study of cytomegalovirus exposure and HLA in healthy donors. In the PCR, 60 Vbeta and 13 Jbeta primers were used. The protocol was immunoSEQ multiplex PCR, while the TCRdb copy is restricted to in-frame clones and leaves out a portion. Of 74,000 or so clones listed, 60% to 85% are singletons. CDR3 size: 12 residues. Germline-derived CDR1 and CDR2 are SGHTS and YDEGEE. V lost 3 bases and J 14 bases, leaving 17 bases between the germline ends. The receptor was isolated from a male donor in good health and CMV-seropositive. Material for sequencing was PBMCs. The chain combines TRBV5-8 with TRBJ1-2; D not certain. The CDR3 loop reads CASSSSYYGSTF. In DNA, the CDR3 is TGTGCCAGCAGCTCGAGTTACTATGGCTCGACCTTC.